This T cell receptor (beta chain) appears in the sequencing data of a study of blood T cell repertoires in COVID-19. Study overall: The United States, Italy and Spain were the sources of the acute and convalescent COVID-19 samples. Nucleic acid was either cDNA or gDNA, and it came from T cells, B-cell-depleted T cells, or PBMCs.

Clones were read by immunoSEQ multiplex PCR, and TCRdb kept only the in-frame ones, dropping some. The sample includes 110,000 to 150,000 clones, roughly 84% of them seen just once. CDR3 length equals 13 residues. V was clipped by 6 bases and J by 6 bases, with 12 bases between them. Germline CDR1 is MGHDK and CDR2 is SYGVNS. The rearrangement uses TRBV25-1 and TRBJ2-1; D is perhaps TRBD1 (6 bases). The sample was peripheral blood. The TCR was taken from a woman aged 55-70 years with acute or convalescent COVID-19. The CDR3 coding sequence is TGTGCCAGCAGCCCAGGGGTCGGCAATGAGCAGTTCTTC. The encoded protein is CASSPGVGNEQFF.